The source of this T cell receptor (beta chain) is a study of blood T cells in healthy people across ages. The CDR3 sequence is 11 residues long. Germline V gene data show CDR1 as DFQATT and CDR2 as SNEGSKA (reference sequence). Broader study findings: No one knew whether donors had CMV, which possibly confounded expanded clonotype changes.

For the second PCR, which ran for about 6 to 11 cycles, a sample-barcoded 5' primer and a J-beta primer mix were used. Sequencing yielded, for each sample, at least 2.5 million paired-end reads carrying CDR3. TCRdb re-called the 5' RACE reads with MiXCR, one entry per CDR3 protein. The top ten clones hold approximately 7.9% of a sample with some 1.4 million distinct CDR3 sequences, 40% to 50% of them seen once. This clonotype has just a few counts. Its specificity is unknown. V is TRBV20-1 and J is TRBJ2-3; weak D call: TRBD2 (5 bases). Source material: blood. This sequence was found in a woman between 18 and 29 years old in good health. As DNA, the CDR3 is TGCAGCCAGGCCGGCGGGGATACGCAGTATTTT. This sequence encodes CSQAGGDTQYF.